The rows below give T cell receptor beta chains drawn from one sample of a study of blood T cell repertoires in COVID-19. Data came from immunoSEQ multiplex PCR; TCRdb stores just in-frame clones and leaves some out. The table has about 460,000 clones, more than 85% seen once. The sequencing sample was made of PBMCs or T cells enriched from blood (not recorded which). Receptors were obtained from a woman between 55 and 75 years old who had recovered from COVID-19. Both conserved end residues are part of each CDR3. The D gene is left open where the match is weak. Clone sizes are given selectively: once, few, many, or a class where the clone is expanded.

V: TRBV30
J: TRBJ2-1
D: TRBD1
size: NA
DNA: TGTGCCTGGTCAGCGGACAGGGGTATCTACAATGAGCAGTTCTTC
CDR3: CAWSADRGIYNEQFF

V: TRBV6-6
J: TRBJ1-6
D: TRBD1
size: NA
DNA: TGTGCCGGACAGGGAGGTCGCGGGAATTCACCCCTCCACTTT
CDR3: CAGQGGRGNSPLHF

V: TRBV11-2
J: TRBJ2-1
D: TRBD1
size: NA
DNA: TGTGCCAGCAGCTTACGGACAGGGCAGTTCTTC
CDR3: CASSLRTGQFF

V: TRBV11-3
J: TRBJ1-1
D: NA
size: NA
DNA: TGTGCCAGCAGCTGGAACCAGGGGACCGAAGCTTTCTTT
CDR3: CASSWNQGTEAFF

V: TRBV10-3
J: TRBJ1-1
D: TRBD1
size: NA
DNA: TGTGCCACGGGACAGGGACGCGCTGAAGCTTTCTTT
CDR3: CATGQGRAEAFF

V: TRBV6-6
J: TRBJ2-1
D: NA
size: NA
DNA: TGTGCCAGCAGTCAATCCGTGGCGGGATTACTTTACAATGAGCAGTTCTTC
CDR3: CASSQSVAGLLYNEQFF

V: TRBV30
J: TRBJ1-2
D: NA
size: NA
DNA: TGTGCCTGGAGTTATGGACAGACGAACTATGGCTACACCTTC
CDR3: CAWSYGQTNYGYTF

V: TRBV19
J: TRBJ1-5
D: NA
size: few
DNA: TGTGCCAGTAGTTATGGCAGAAATGGCAATCAGCCCCAGCATTTT
CDR3: CASSYGRNGNQPQHF

V: TRBV5-1
J: TRBJ1-1
D: NA
size: NA
DNA: TGCGCCAGCAGCACGGTGGGGGGAGTAGGCACTGAAGCTTTCTTT
CDR3: CASSTVGGVGTEAFF

V: TRBV5-1
J: TRBJ2-5
D: TRBD2
size: NA
DNA: TGCGCCAGCAGCTTGGGACTAGCGGGGGCTCAAGAGACCCAGTACTTC
CDR3: CASSLGLAGAQETQYF

V: TRBV27
J: TRBJ1-5
D: NA
size: NA
DNA: TGTGCCAGCAGTTTCTACAGGGATAGCAATCAGCCCCAGCATTTT
CDR3: CASSFYRDSNQPQHF

V: TRBV7-9
J: TRBJ2-3
D: TRBD2
size: NA
DNA: TGTGCCAGCAGCTCGGGACTAGCGGGGGCCCGCACAGATACGCAGTATTTT
CDR3: CASSSGLAGARTDTQYF

V: TRBV2
J: TRBJ2-1
D: NA
size: NA
DNA: TGTGCCAGCAGTTCGTCCAATGAGCAGTTCTTC
CDR3: CASSSSNEQFF

V: TRBV2
J: TRBJ1-2
D: TRBD1
size: NA
DNA: TGTGCCAGCAGTGCGCGACAGGGCCAGGAGGGCTACACCTTC
CDR3: CASSARQGQEGYTF

V: TRBV23-1
J: TRBJ1-3
D: NA
size: NA
DNA: TGCGCCAGCAGCCCCCGAGAGGGCTCTGGAAACACCATATATTTT
CDR3: CASSPREGSGNTIYF

V: TRBV5-1
J: TRBJ1-6
D: NA
size: NA
DNA: TGCGCCAGCAGCTTAGGTCTGGGGGCGTTGTCACCCCTCCACTTT
CDR3: CASSLGLGALSPLHF

V: TRBV5-6
J: TRBJ1-2
D: NA
size: NA
DNA: TGTGCCAGCAGCGCCCTGGACAGCCCCCTCTATGGCTACACCTTC
CDR3: CASSALDSPLYGYTF

V: TRBV2
J: TRBJ2-3
D: NA
size: NA
DNA: TGTGCCAGCAGTGATAGGCGGAAACCAGATACGCAGTATTTT
CDR3: CASSDRRKPDTQYF

V: TRBV28
J: TRBJ1-3
D: NA
size: NA
DNA: TGTGCCAGCAGTTCCAGGGGTTCTGGAAACACCATATATTTT
CDR3: CASSSRGSGNTIYF

V: TRBV30
J: TRBJ1-2
D: TRBD1
size: NA
DNA: TGTGCCTGGAATCGGGACAGGGGGACAGGCTACACCTTC
CDR3: CAWNRDRGTGYTF

V: TRBV19
J: TRBJ1-5
D: TRBD1
size: NA
DNA: TGTGCCAGCCGGACAGGCAGCCTATCCCCCCAGCATTTT
CDR3: CASRTGSLSPQHF

V: TRBV3-1/TRBV3-2
J: TRBJ1-4
D: NA
size: once
DNA: TGTGCCAGCAGCCAAGCGACCATACGGGGTGAAAAACTGTTTTTT
CDR3: CASSQATIRGEKLFF

V: TRBV3-1/TRBV3-2
J: TRBJ1-2
D: NA
size: once
DNA: TGTGCCAGCAGCCAAGTCTCGGGCAGGGGATATAGTGGCTACACCTTC
CDR3: CASSQVSGRGYSGYTF

V: TRBV14
J: TRBJ2-1
D: TRBD2
size: NA
DNA: TGTGCCAGCAGAAAAGGGACTAGCGGGGCTCTCAATGAGCAGTTCTTC
CDR3: CASRKGTSGALNEQFF

V: TRBV5-4
J: TRBJ2-2
D: TRBD2
size: NA
DNA: TGTGCCAGCAGCCCCGGACTAGCGGGGGGTGCGAACACCGGGGAGCTGTTTTTT
CDR3: CASSPGLAGGANTGELFF

V: TRBV11-2
J: TRBJ2-1
D: TRBD1
size: NA
DNA: TGTGCCAGCAGCTTAGCCGGACAGGGGTCCGTCAATGAGCAGTTCTTC
CDR3: CASSLAGQGSVNEQFF